These 23 T cell receptor beta chains originate from one sample sequenced in a study of metastatic and nonmetastatic thyroid tumors. Thyroid surgery took place with no prior treatment in any patient. TCRdb reanalyzed the PCR reads via MiXCR. The sample has some 39,000 clones, roughly 15% seen once. Sequencing used blood. Receptor source: a female donor with papillary thyroid cancer or a benign thyroid nodule (not recorded which). Some clones in this sample may be carry-over from other donors' samples.

The table lists this clone with a few counts. Being one base from a much bigger clone, this may be a read error. The rearrangement links TRBV20-1 to TRBJ2-7; 9 bases agree with TRBD2. Germline V gene data show CDR1 as DFQATT and CDR2 as SNEGSKA (reference sequence). CDR3 length: 15 residues. The CDR3 reads CSASKKRLAVYEQHF. The CDR3, as DNA: TGCAGTGCTAGCAAAAAAAGACTAGCGGTCTACGAGCAGCACTTC.

This clone has at least ten counts. Its ends do not fully match the called genes, so a read error is possible. In the same sample, other DNA sequences code for this CDR3. The V gene is TRBV20-1, the J gene TRBJ2-3, with D possibly TRBD1 on 5 matching bases. The CDR3 covers 12 residues. Germline V lookup: CDR1 DFQATT, CDR2 SNEGSKA (reference sequence). The CDR3 DNA follows: TGCAGTGCTACCAGGGCCACAGATACACAGTATTTT. It encodes CSATRATDTQYF.

This clone occurred a few times. The chain uses TRBV15 and TRBJ2-4; D ambiguous. Germline V gene sequence: CDR1 LNHNV, CDR2 YYDKDF (reference sequence). V gave up 5 bases and J gave up 3 bases, with 14 bases separating them. The CDR3 totals 15 residues. CDR3 in amino acids: CATSQAGFGKNIQYF. The DNA of the CDR3 is TGTGCCACCAGCCAAGCCGGGTTCGGCAAAAACATTCAGTACTTC. The whole variable domain, remainder taken from reference TRBV15 and TRBJ2-4, is DAMVIQNPRYQVTQFGKPVTLSCSQTLNHNVMYWYQQKSSQAPKLLFHYYDKDFNNEADTPDNFQSRRPNTSFCFLDIRSPGLGDTAMYLCATSQAGFGKNIQYFGAGTRLSVL.

In its sample, this clone was seen many times. Being one base from a much bigger clone, this may be a read error. The chain joins TRBV19 to TRBJ1-6; no firm D call. CDR3 length: 16 residues. Germline assignment: CDR1 LNHDA and CDR2 SQIVND (reference sequence). For the CDR3, the DNA is TGTGCCAGTAGTCCCTCGCGCGGCTCCTATAATTTACCCCTCCACTTT. Translated, it gives CASSPSRGSYNLPLHF.

There are many counts of this clone. The chain couples TRBV7-9 to TRBJ2-7, with D possibly matching TRBD2 (5 bases). The germline V and J ends were trimmed by 2 bases and 2 bases, with 7 bases remaining between them. The V gene's germline CDR1 is SEHNR and CDR2 FQNEAQ (reference sequence). The CDR3 is made up of 13 amino acids. The CDR3 nucleotides are TGTGCCAGCAGCTTATTACTAGCCTACGAGCAGTACTTC. It translates to CASSLLLAYEQYF.

This clone came up many times. This sequence joins TRBV11-2 and TRBJ2-7, with 8 bases that match TRBD1. Germline V lookup: CDR1 SGHAT, CDR2 FQNNGV. V lost 5 bases and J lost 6; bases outside the gene matches: 15. The CDR3 loop spans 16 amino acids. The CDR3 DNA reads as TGTGCCAGCAGCCGAAGGGGTGGACAGGGAATACCCGAGCAGTACTTC. Translated, it gives CASSRRGGQGIPEQYF.

The chain links TRBV7-2 to TRBJ2-1; 9 bases map to TRBD2. Unmatched junction bases numbered 8, after V lost 5 bases and J lost 9 bases. CDR3 length: 14 residues. The germline CDR1 and CDR2 sequences are SGHTA and FQGNSA. The CDR3 DNA reads TGTGCCAGCAGCCCTAGCGGGACCGGGGGTGAGCAGTTCTTC. Translation: CASSPSGTGGEQFF. The whole variable domain, filled in from reference TRBV7-2 and TRBJ2-1, reads GAGVSQSPSNKVTEKGKDVELRCDPISGHTALYWYRQSLGQGLEFLIYFQGNSAPDKSGLPSDRFSAERTGGSVSTLTIQRTQQEDSAVYLCASSPSGTGGEQFFGPGTRLTVL.

This clone was seen many times. This chain links TRBV5-6 with TRBJ2-3; D gene uncertain. Germline V gene lookup returns CDR1 SGHDT and CDR2 YYEEEE. The length of the CDR3 is 14 residues. V dropped 1 base and J dropped 5 bases, with 11 bases sitting between them. The CDR3 DNA follows: TGTGCCAGCAGCTTGACCGGGCGCGAAGATACGCAGTATTTT. This translates into CASSLTGREDTQYF.

This clone was seen a few times. A much larger clone differs from this one at a single base, so this may be a read error. This chain connects TRBV2 to TRBJ2-7; D not certain. Germline V CDR1 and CDR2: SNHLY, FYNNEI. The CDR3 totals 12 residues. V lost 7 bases and J lost 1, with 8 bases in between. CDR3 DNA sequence: TGTGCCAGCATTGCCAGTTCCTACGAGCAGTACTTC. Amino acid sequence: CASIASSYEQYF.

CDR3 sequence (DNA): TGTGCCAGCATGATTGTGCCGCCGGGTGGGTTGGGTTCACCCCTCCACTTT. This translates into CASMIVPPGGLGSPLHF. The chain is built from TRBV2 and TRBJ1-6; D remains ambiguous. CDR3 size: 17 residues. The V gene's germline CDR1 is SNHLY and CDR2 FYNNEI. Between the trimmed V and J ends, which lost 7 bases and 9 bases, there was a span of 25 bases.

As regards this clone: The junction shows a germline mismatch at one end, possibly a read error. The V gene is TRBV4-1, the J gene TRBJ2-7, with 12 positions matching TRBD1. Germline values: CDR1 MGHRA, CDR2 YSYEKL. This CDR3 is built from 17 residues. CDR3 amino acids: CAISHVIRGTGGFEQCF. The CDR3 DNA is TGCGCCATCAGCCATGTCATTCGTGGGACAGGGGGCTTCGAGCAGTGCTTC.

Note on this clone: The junction departs from germline at one end; a sequencing error may be responsible. This chain connects TRBV6-1 to TRBJ2-7; TRBD1 agrees at 8 bases. In germline, CDR1 is MNHNS, CDR2 SASEGT. The CDR3 loop spans 15 amino acids. CDR3 amino acids: CASSASGTGAREQYF. The CDR3 DNA follows: TGTGCCAGTAGTGCCTCCGGGACAGGAGCACGGGAGCAGTACTTC.

This clone was recorded many times. The CDR3 coding sequence is TGTGCCAGCAGCTTAGATGGTGTTTCACCCCTCCACTTT. Protein product: CASSLDGVSPLHF. V usage is TRBV7-3 and J usage is TRBJ1-6; D unresolved. This CDR3 contains 13 residues. Trimming pared 2 bases from V and 9 bases from J, leaving 8 bases between. Germline-derived CDR1 and CDR2 are SGHTA and FQGTGA.

This clone was detected ten times or more. The chain has TRBV12-3 or TRBV12-4 and TRBJ2-3, with 8 bases lining up with TRBD2. With 6 bases clipped from V and 3 bases from J, the junction kept 8 bases outside the gene matches. The CDR3 totals 15 residues. The DNA for the CDR3 is TGTGCCAGCAGCCCCTCAGCGGGAGAGACAGATACGCAGTATTTT. Translating it yields CASSPSAGETDTQYF.

This clone has at least ten counts. The chain employs TRBV30 and TRBJ1-4; D possibly corresponds to TRBD1 (5 bases). This CDR3 contains 16 residues. Per germline, CDR1 GTSNPN and CDR2 SVGIG (reference sequence). Trimming stripped 0 bases from V and 4 bases from J, with 15 bases between. The DNA for the CDR3 is TGTGCCTGGAGTGTAATTGGAACAGGCGATAATGAAAAACTGTTTTTT. The encoded protein is CAWSVIGTGDNEKLFF.

The sample holds many counts of this clone. The germline gene is not matched at one end of the junction; a read error may be the cause. The CDR3 here is CASSFGQGLGEQYF. CDR3 in DNA: TGTGCTAGCAGCTTTGGACAGGGGCTGGGCGAGCAGTACTTC. The chain employs TRBV7-7 and TRBJ2-7, with 9 positions matching TRBD1. Germline V CDR1 and CDR2: SSHAT, FNYEAQ (reference sequence). CDR3 length equals 14 residues.

This clone was detected many times. The rearrangement joins TRBV19 to TRBJ1-5; 7 bases agree with TRBD1. Germline V gene lookup returns CDR1 LNHDA and CDR2 SQIVND (reference sequence). The CDR3 runs to 15 residues. Germline trimming cut 7 bases from V and 4 bases from J; bases unmatched to any gene: 10. Here the CDR3 reads CASTLRQGENQPQHF. The CDR3 DNA sequence: TGTGCCAGTACCTTGCGACAGGGTGAAAATCAGCCCCAGCATTTT.

The chain employs TRBV10-2 and TRBJ2-7; D is undetermined. Germline V gives CDR1 WSHSY, CDR2 SAAADI. CDR3 length equals 13 residues. Trimming cost V 6 bases and J 3 bases, with 12 bases left between them. The CDR3 protein is CASRDRTLYEQYF. CDR3 DNA sequence: TGCGCCAGCAGAGACCGTACCCTCTACGAGCAGTACTTC.

V and J are TRBV27 and TRBJ2-1, with a weak D call TRBD2 (5 bases). Trimming removed 5 bases from V and 6 bases from J, with 17 bases in between. The CDR3 extends over 15 amino acids. Germline V gene lookup returns CDR1 MNHEY and CDR2 SMNVEV (reference sequence). The CDR3 sequence is CASSPTPTEVNEQFF. The CDR3, as DNA: TGTGCCAGCAGTCCGACCCCCACGGAGGTCAATGAGCAGTTCTTC.

This clone showed up many times. This chain links TRBV19 with TRBJ2-5; no firm D call. The CDR3 is 13 residues long. Germline CDR1 reads LNHDA; CDR2 reads SQIVND (reference sequence). V was pared by 6 bases and J by 2 bases, with 10 bases between. CDR3 sequence (DNA): TGTGCCAGTAGCCCCGGGCTGCAAGAGACCCAGTACTTC. Amino acid sequence: CASSPGLQETQYF.

V is TRBV20-1 and J is TRBJ2-1, with a tentative D call TRBD1 (6 bases). Trimming left V 5 bases short and J 0 bases short, with 8 bases between. This CDR3 region has 13 residues. Germline CDR1 and CDR2: DFQATT and SNEGSKA (reference sequence). The CDR3 protein is CSAPDSSYNEQFF. CDR3 DNA sequence: TGCAGTGCTCCGGACAGCTCCTACAATGAGCAGTTCTTC.

This clone was seen many times. The CDR3 DNA is TGCAGCGTTGAGCCACTAGCGTGGTCAGATACGCAGTATTTT. Protein sequence: CSVEPLAWSDTQYF. The chain combines TRBV29-1 with TRBJ2-3; 7 bases map to TRBD2. The CDR3 is 14 amino acids. Germline assignment: CDR1 SQVTM and CDR2 ANQGSEA. The V and J ends lost 3 bases and 4 bases, in that order; junction bases with no gene match: 7.

This clone was seen repeatedly, ten times or more. The gene calls are TRBV12-3 or TRBV12-4 and TRBJ1-1, with D possibly being TRBD1 (6 bases). CDR3 length equals 15 residues. V was pared by 8 bases and J by 0 bases, with 16 bases between. The CDR3 reads CASQGPGILNTEAFF. CDR3 sequence (DNA): TGTGCCAGCCAGGGGCCCGGGATCCTGAACACTGAAGCTTTCTTT.